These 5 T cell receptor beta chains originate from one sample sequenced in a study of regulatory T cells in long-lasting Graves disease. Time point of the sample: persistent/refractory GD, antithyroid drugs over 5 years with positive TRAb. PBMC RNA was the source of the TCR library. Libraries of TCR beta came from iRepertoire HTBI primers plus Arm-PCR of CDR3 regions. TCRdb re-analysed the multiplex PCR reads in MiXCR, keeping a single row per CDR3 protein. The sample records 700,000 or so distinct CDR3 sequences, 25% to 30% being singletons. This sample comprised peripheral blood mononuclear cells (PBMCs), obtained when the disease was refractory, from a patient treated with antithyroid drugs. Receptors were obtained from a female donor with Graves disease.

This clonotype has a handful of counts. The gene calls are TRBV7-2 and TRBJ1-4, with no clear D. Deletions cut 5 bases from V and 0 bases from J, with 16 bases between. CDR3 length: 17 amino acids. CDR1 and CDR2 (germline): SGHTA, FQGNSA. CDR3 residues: CASSPRSGWATNEKLFF. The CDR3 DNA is TGTGCCAGCAGCCCCCGGTCGGGTTGGGCAACTAATGAAAAACTGTTTTTT.

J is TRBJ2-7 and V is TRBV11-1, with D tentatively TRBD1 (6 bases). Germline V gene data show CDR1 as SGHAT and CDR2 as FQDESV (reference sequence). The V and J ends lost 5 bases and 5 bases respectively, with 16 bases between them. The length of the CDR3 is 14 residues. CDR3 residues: CASSRTQGLNEQYF. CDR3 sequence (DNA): TGTGCCAGCAGCCGCACGCAGGGGTTGAACGAGCAGTACTTC.

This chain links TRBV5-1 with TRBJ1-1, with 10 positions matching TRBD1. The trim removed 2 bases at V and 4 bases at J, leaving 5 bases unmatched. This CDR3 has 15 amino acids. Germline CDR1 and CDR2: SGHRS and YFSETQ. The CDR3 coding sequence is TGCGCCAGCAGCTTTTGGGGACAGGGGACCACTGAAGCTTTCTTT. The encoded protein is CASSFWGQGTTEAFF.

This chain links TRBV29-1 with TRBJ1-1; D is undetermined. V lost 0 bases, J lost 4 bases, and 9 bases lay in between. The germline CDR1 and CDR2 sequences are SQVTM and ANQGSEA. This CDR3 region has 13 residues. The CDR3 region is CSVEEGKATEAFF. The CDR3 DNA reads TGCAGCGTTGAAGAGGGCAAGGCCACTGAAGCTTTCTTT.

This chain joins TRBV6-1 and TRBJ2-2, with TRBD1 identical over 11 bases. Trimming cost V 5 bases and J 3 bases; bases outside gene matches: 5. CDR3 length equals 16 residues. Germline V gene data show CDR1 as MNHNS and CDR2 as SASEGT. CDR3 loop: CASSRRTGGDTGELFF. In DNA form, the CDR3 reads TGTGCCAGCAGTCGAAGGACAGGGGGCGACACCGGGGAGCTGTTTTTT.